Listed below are T cell receptor beta chains from one sample, sequenced in a study of a mutant IDH1 vaccine in newly diagnosed glioma. Sequenced by immunoSEQ multiplex PCR; TCRdb stores in-frame clones only, minus some. Seen here are about 54,000 clones, around 86% observed once, and the top ten hold more than 3%. The antigens of these receptors remain unknown. Source: PBMCs, taken from a glioma patient whose treatment included an IDH1 peptide vaccine. The receptors come from a woman in her forties or fifties with glioma. CDR3s include the opening cysteine and the closing phenylalanine or tryptophan. The order of the fields is V gene, D gene, J gene, clone size, CDR3 DNA, CDR3 protein. A D gene is named only where the DNA matches it firmly. Only some rows state a clone size, as once, few, many or a class for expanded clones.

>TRBV6-5|.|TRBJ1-3|.
TGTGCCAGCAGTTACTCTAGCATCCTCTCTGGAAACACCATATATTTT
CASSYSSILSGNTIYF
>TRBV18|.|TRBJ1-2|once
TGTGCCAGCTCACCACAGGGGAATGGCTACACCTTC
CASSPQGNGYTF
>TRBV7-3|.|TRBJ2-2|.
TGTGCCAGCAGCCAAATGGGACTGCAGAACACCGGGGAGCTGTTTTTT
CASSQMGLQNTGELFF
>TRBV7-2|.|TRBJ1-4|.
TGTGCCAGCAGCTTAAATTTTGGCAGCAAGAGGGAAAAACTGTTTTTT
CASSLNFGSKREKLFF
>TRBV19|.|TRBJ2-7|.
TGTGCCAGTAGTATCGGACGCCGCTCGCACGAGCAGTACTTC
CASSIGRRSHEQYF
>TRBV7-9|.|TRBJ2-7|.
TGTGCCAGCAGCTTAGTAACAGGGCGCGAGCAGTACTTC
CASSLVTGREQYF
>TRBV19|.|TRBJ1-1|.
TGTGCCAGTAGTAACACAGGGAAGAGGCCTGAAGCTTTCTTT
CASSNTGKRPEAFF
>TRBV14|.|TRBJ1-5|.
TGTGCCAGCAGCCAAGGATTCCAGCAGCCCCAGCATTTT
CASSQGFQQPQHF
>TRBV6-6|TRBD1|TRBJ1-2|.
TGTGCCAGCACCCCCGGACAGGTTGTCTACACCTTC
CASTPGQVVYTF
>TRBV10-3|TRBD1|TRBJ2-1|.
TGTGCCATCAGTAGGGACAGGGCAAGTCAGGAGCAGTTCTTC
CAISRDRASQEQFF
>TRBV4-1|.|TRBJ1-2|.
TGCGCCAGCAGCCAAGAATTATCAGGGACTGGCTACACCTTC
CASSQELSGTGYTF
>TRBV19|.|TRBJ2-7|.
TGTGCCAGTAGACCACAGCACCGATGGGACGAGCAGTACTTC
CASRPQHRWDEQYF
>TRBV5-5|.|TRBJ2-7|.
TGTGCCAGCAGCACGTTCGACAGGACCTCCTACGAGCAGTACTTC
CASSTFDRTSYEQYF
>TRBV7-6|.|TRBJ2-5|once
TGTGCCAGCAGCTTAGTGGTAAAAAGGGGGCAAGAGACCCAGTACTTC
CASSLVVKRGQETQYF
>TRBV4-3|.|TRBJ2-7|.
TGCGCCAGCAGCCAAGGTGGGGGAGTTCTCTCCTACGAGCAGTACTTC
CASSQGGGVLSYEQYF
>TRBV11-3|TRBD2|TRBJ2-3|.
TGTGCCAGCAGCGGTGCGGGGGGCCCTAATACGCAGTATTTT
CASSGAGGPNTQYF
>TRBV30|.|TRBJ1-1|.
TGTGCCTGGAGTCGGCAGGGGCGAACTGAAGCTTTCTTT
CAWSRQGRTEAFF